The subject of this entry is one TCR beta chain. The sample originates from a study of blood T cell repertoires in COVID-19. For the study at large: Italy, Spain and the United States were the sources of the convalescent and acute COVID-19 samples. Nucleic acid was either cDNA or gDNA, and it came from T cells, B-cell-depleted T cells, or PBMCs.

In Seattle, patients joined the study during active infection and were tracked longitudinally. In the original workflow: Scientists estimated how many nucleated cells there were by amplifying reference gene primers. Data came from immunoSEQ multiplex PCR; TCRdb stores just in-frame clones and leaves some out. V and J calls and clone size follow that table, whereas D and trimming were derived from the DNA. The sample has about 38,000 clones, 84% seen once. The source is a man aged 55 to 70 with COVID-19, enrolled during active disease. Source material: peripheral blood.

The CDR3 DNA reads TGTGCCAGCAGCTTGAACGGGGGAAAGAACACTGAAGCTTTCTTT. It yields the protein CASSLNGGKNTEAFF. V and J are TRBV11-2 and TRBJ1-1, with a weak D call TRBD1 (5 bases). This CDR3 spans 15 amino acids. Germline V gene data show CDR1 as SGHAT and CDR2 as FQNNGV. Between the trimmed V and J ends, which lost 3 bases and 1 base, there was a span of 12 bases.